The rows below give T cell receptor beta chains drawn from one sample of a study of shared clonotypes between healthy human individuals. Sequencing was performed with immunoSEQ multiplex PCR; in TCRdb, only in-frame clones are kept and a portion is missing. The table has under 1 million clones, almost 95% seen once. Sequenced material: naive CD8+ T cells sorted from blood. The receptors come from a man aged 30-40 years in good health. Each CDR3 is given with its conserved first and last residue. The order of the fields is clone size, J gene, V gene, CDR3 protein. Expanded clones are given a class, and other clones once, few, many or no size at all.

clone size: -
J gene: TRBJ1-1
V gene: TRBV18
CDR3 protein: CASSGQSNTEAFF

clone size: -
J gene: TRBJ2-7
V gene: TRBV7-9
CDR3 protein: CASSLGLSGNEQYF

clone size: once
J gene: TRBJ2-7
V gene: TRBV27
CDR3 protein: CASSRTAYEQYF

clone size: -
J gene: TRBJ2-7
V gene: TRBV11-1
CDR3 protein: CASSSGLAGYEQYF

clone size: -
J gene: TRBJ1-5
V gene: TRBV6-1
CDR3 protein: CASKSSGQGFQPQHF

clone size: -
J gene: TRBJ2-3
V gene: TRBV7-8
CDR3 protein: CASSFGATQYF

clone size: -
J gene: TRBJ2-1
V gene: TRBV7-9
CDR3 protein: CASSFLGGESYNEQFF

clone size: -
J gene: TRBJ2-2
V gene: TRBV27
CDR3 protein: CASSLGLAGGVGELFF

clone size: once
J gene: TRBJ2-2
V gene: TRBV7-8
CDR3 protein: CASSSRVGSTGELFF

clone size: once
J gene: TRBJ2-7
V gene: TRBV27
CDR3 protein: CASSTVAGDPYEQYF

clone size: -
J gene: TRBJ2-1
V gene: TRBV4-1
CDR3 protein: CASSQMPPTSGNNEQFF

clone size: -
J gene: TRBJ2-7
V gene: TRBV11-2
CDR3 protein: CASSLRQPYEQYF

clone size: -
J gene: TRBJ1-1
V gene: TRBV7-2
CDR3 protein: CASSLWRGPNTEAFF

clone size: -
J gene: TRBJ1-2
V gene: TRBV29-1
CDR3 protein: CSVAGSGGGYTF

clone size: -
J gene: TRBJ2-1
V gene: TRBV28
CDR3 protein: CASSTRGEYNEQFF

clone size: -
J gene: TRBJ2-1
V gene: TRBV6-6
CDR3 protein: CASAMGPSGYQFF

clone size: -
J gene: TRBJ2-2
V gene: TRBV6-5
CDR3 protein: CASSYLSQYNTGELFF

clone size: -
J gene: TRBJ2-7
V gene: TRBV7-5
CDR3 protein: CVRSLIKRPLYEQYF

clone size: -
J gene: TRBJ1-1
V gene: TRBV7-2
CDR3 protein: CASSPLYRQGASGTEAFF

clone size: -
J gene: TRBJ1-5
V gene: TRBV28
CDR3 protein: CASSPDSGNQPQHF

clone size: once
J gene: TRBJ1-2
V gene: TRBV27
CDR3 protein: CASSKRQGRALGYTF

clone size: -
J gene: TRBJ2-6
V gene: TRBV7-9
CDR3 protein: CASIAGGVGGANVLTF

clone size: -
J gene: TRBJ2-7
V gene: TRBV6-5
CDR3 protein: CASRVDRGRSYEQYF

clone size: once
J gene: TRBJ2-1
V gene: TRBV28
CDR3 protein: CASSFGVGIMLAGFPYNEQFF

clone size: -
J gene: TRBJ2-3
V gene: TRBV4-3
CDR3 protein: CASSQDLGGGGRDTQYF

clone size: -
J gene: TRBJ2-6
V gene: TRBV28
CDR3 protein: CASGESFSGANVLTF

clone size: -
J gene: TRBJ2-5
V gene: TRBV5-1
CDR3 protein: CASSLAVTGDDWETQYF

clone size: -
J gene: TRBJ2-1
V gene: TRBV18
CDR3 protein: CASSPSSGNYNEQFF

clone size: -
J gene: TRBJ2-1
V gene: TRBV6-5
CDR3 protein: CASRTGTAGYNEQFF

clone size: -
J gene: TRBJ2-2
V gene: TRBV7-9
CDR3 protein: CASSVIGTGVTGELFF

clone size: -
J gene: TRBJ1-2
V gene: TRBV5-4
CDR3 protein: CASSQDWSPRGYTF

clone size: -
J gene: TRBJ2-4
V gene: TRBV27
CDR3 protein: CASSFTGLAKNIQYF

clone size: -
J gene: TRBJ2-3
V gene: TRBV27
CDR3 protein: CASSFRRDTTDTQYF

clone size: -
J gene: TRBJ2-7
V gene: TRBV29-1
CDR3 protein: CSVNYGGPAYEQYF

clone size: -
J gene: TRBJ2-1
V gene: TRBV11-2
CDR3 protein: CASSFAAASVILYNEQFF

clone size: -
J gene: TRBJ2-7
V gene: TRBV29-1
CDR3 protein: CSVAGRGEQYF

clone size: -
J gene: TRBJ2-1
V gene: TRBV10-3
CDR3 protein: CAIATPGTGANEQFF

clone size: -
J gene: TRBJ2-4
V gene: TRBV5-6
CDR3 protein: CASSLARGQDIQYF

clone size: -
J gene: TRBJ2-3
V gene: TRBV7-6
CDR3 protein: CASSLVAGETDTQYF

clone size: -
J gene: TRBJ2-1
V gene: TRBV18
CDR3 protein: CASSPESSYNEQFF

clone size: once
J gene: TRBJ2-7
V gene: TRBV7-9
CDR3 protein: CASSLVGQGGSYEQYF

clone size: -
J gene: TRBJ2-2
V gene: TRBV2
CDR3 protein: CASSGADGELFF

clone size: -
J gene: TRBJ2-2
V gene: TRBV9
CDR3 protein: CASSASGTTTGELFF

clone size: few
J gene: TRBJ2-2
V gene: TRBV15
CDR3 protein: CATSTAFFGELFF

clone size: -
J gene: TRBJ2-7
V gene: TRBV27
CDR3 protein: CASSLYPTAYEQYF

clone size: -
J gene: TRBJ1-1
V gene: TRBV27
CDR3 protein: CASSLNPKNTEAFF

clone size: -
J gene: TRBJ2-7
V gene: TRBV18
CDR3 protein: CASSPRYGTGDHEQYF

clone size: once
J gene: TRBJ2-1
V gene: TRBV7-6
CDR3 protein: CASSLVREDEQFF

clone size: -
J gene: TRBJ2-7
V gene: TRBV10-2
CDR3 protein: CASRPAGEQYEQYF

clone size: -
J gene: TRBJ2-2
V gene: TRBV7-9
CDR3 protein: CASSPTQGGQGELFF

clone size: -
J gene: TRBJ2-7
V gene: TRBV28
CDR3 protein: CASSRIWSSGSRYEQYF

clone size: -
J gene: TRBJ2-7
V gene: TRBV28
CDR3 protein: CASSYGRGSYEQYF

clone size: -
J gene: TRBJ2-4
V gene: TRBV13
CDR3 protein: CASSLAGKAKNIQYF

clone size: -
J gene: TRBJ1-5
V gene: TRBV15
CDR3 protein: CATSRTENQPQHF

clone size: -
J gene: TRBJ2-7
V gene: TRBV7-9
CDR3 protein: CASSGGTVEQYF

clone size: -
J gene: TRBJ2-4
V gene: TRBV27
CDR3 protein: CASRSTVLAKNIQYF

clone size: -
J gene: TRBJ2-3
V gene: TRBV7-9
CDR3 protein: CASSSRGRYIDTQYF

clone size: -
J gene: TRBJ2-7
V gene: TRBV19
CDR3 protein: CASSPFWESYEQYF